The clone carrying this TCR beta chain occurred a few times. The study recruited people aged roughly 18 to 100 years across around 23 US areas. Cohort placement rested on clinical history that participants reported themselves. This entry is derived from a study of blood T cell repertoires in COVID-19. Study details: PBMCs, B-cell-depleted T cells, or T cells provided the cDNA or gDNA that made up the material.

With V trimmed by 0 bases and J by 11 bases, 8 bases remained unmatched. The CDR3 runs to 14 residues. Germline V gene lookup returns CDR1 LNHDA and CDR2 SQIVND (reference sequence). The method was immunoSEQ multiplex PCR; TCRdb's version includes in-frame clones alone and lacks a portion of them. The data show some 530,000 clones, with approximately 86% seen just once and roughly 8.5% held by the top ten. The chain carries TRBV19 and TRBJ1-1; 8 nucleotides line up with TRBD1. Sequencing was performed on PBMCs or T cells enriched from blood (not recorded which). This clonotype originated in a woman aged 60-70 years who had recovered from COVID-19. The CDR3 sequence: CASSIDTGQGSAFF. The CDR3 DNA sequence: TGTGCCAGTAGTATAGATACCGGACAGGGTAGCGCTTTCTTT.